This record looks at one T cell receptor beta chain sequence and its context. No antigen is known for it. The sample comes from a study of tumor-infiltrating lymphocytes in primary liver carcinoma. Across the study: Each of the samples returned roughly 3.65 to 8 million productive TCRbeta reads (a yield similar across tissue types). General observations from the study: Top-250-clone fractions were significantly higher in tumors than in blood (p = 0.039).

A primer in the constant region served to generate TCR beta cDNA from 450 to 650 ng of total RNA. Each TCR beta library was derived from three nested multiplex PCR rounds that employed slightly modified ARM-PCR. TCRdb re-called the multiplex PCR reads with MiXCR, one entry per CDR3 protein. The sample holds 150,000 to 200,000 distinct CDR3 sequences, roughly 61% seen once. Researchers drew blood RNA from unsorted whole blood and extracted germline DNA as well. Patients had chronic HBV infection and were treatment-naive. The sample taken for sequencing was peripheral blood. This receptor was identified in a woman aged 60-70 years with primary liver carcinoma and hepatitis B virus infection.

The CDR3 coding sequence is TGTGCCTGCCGGAACCCAAACCCGGGACAGGGGTCCACTGAAGCTTTCTTT. This codes for CACRNPNPGQGSTEAFF. V usage is TRBV30 and J usage is TRBJ1-1; 10 bases align to TRBD1. From germline, CDR1 is GTSNPN and CDR2 SVGIG (reference sequence). The CDR3 consists of 17 residues. J gave up 4 bases and V 6 bases, and 17 bases lay outside the gene matches. Using reference TRBV30 and TRBJ1-1 for the parts outside the CDR3, the full variable domain is SQTIHQWPATLVQPVGSPLSLECTVEGTSNPNLYWYRQAAGRGLQLLFYSVGIGQISSEVPQNLSASRPQDRQFILSSKKLLLSDSGFYLCACRNPNPGQGSTEAFFGQGTRLTVV.